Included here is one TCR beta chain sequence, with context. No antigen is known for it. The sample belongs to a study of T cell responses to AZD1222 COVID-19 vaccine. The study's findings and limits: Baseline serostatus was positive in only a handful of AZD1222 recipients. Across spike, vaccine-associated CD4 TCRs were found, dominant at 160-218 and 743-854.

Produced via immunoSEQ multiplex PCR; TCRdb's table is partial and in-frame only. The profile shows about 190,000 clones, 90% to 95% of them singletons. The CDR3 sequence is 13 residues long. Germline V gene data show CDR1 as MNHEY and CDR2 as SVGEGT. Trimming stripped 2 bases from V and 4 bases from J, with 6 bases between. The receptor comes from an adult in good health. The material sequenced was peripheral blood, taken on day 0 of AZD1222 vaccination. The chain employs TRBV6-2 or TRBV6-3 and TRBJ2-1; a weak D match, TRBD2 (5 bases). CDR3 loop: CASSYRGYNEQFF. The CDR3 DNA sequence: TGTGCCAGCAGTTACCGCGGGTACAATGAGCAGTTCTTC.